This entry lists 21 T cell receptor beta chains sequenced from one sample in a study of blood T cell repertoires in COVID-19. Sequencing used immunoSEQ multiplex PCR; TCRdb keeps in-frame clones, though not all of them. Of about 59,000 clones listed, 80% are singletons. Sequencing was done on a sample of peripheral blood. These receptors all come from a man in his 60s with acute or convalescent COVID-19.

The J gene is TRBJ2-3, the V gene TRBV14, with D unresolved. Germline CDR1 reads SGHDN; CDR2 reads FVKESK. With 5 bases removed from V and 7 bases from J, the gap between germline ends came to 10 bases. The CDR3 spans 12 residues. The CDR3: CASSSTGYTQYF. CDR3 DNA sequence: TGTGCCAGCAGCTCGACTGGTTATACGCAGTATTTT.

The V call is TRBV6-5, the J call TRBJ1-5; a weak D match, TRBD1 (6 bases). Germline V gene data show CDR1 as MNHEY and CDR2 as SVGAGI. The CDR3 covers 14 residues. V gave up 6 bases and J gave up 6 bases, with 15 bases separating them. CDR3 region: CASRAGASGQPQHF. CDR3 bases: TGTGCCAGCAGGGCAGGGGCTTCGGGTCAGCCCCAGCATTTT.

V and J are TRBV2 and TRBJ2-2; TRBD1 matches 9 bases. This CDR3 has 15 residues. The J segment lost 6 bases and the V segment lost 8 bases, leaving 10 bases of the junction unmatched. Germline lookup yields CDR1 SNHLY and CDR2 FYNNEI. CDR3 region: CASERDRVFAGELFF. The CDR3 bases are TGTGCCAGCGAGAGGGACAGGGTGTTTGCCGGGGAGCTGTTTTTT.

This clone appeared once. Other DNA sequences in this sample translate to the same CDR3. This sequence joins TRBV7-3 and TRBJ2-3; 10 positions match TRBD2. J was trimmed by 0 bases and V by 6 bases; bases with no gene match: 3. CDR1 is SGHTA and CDR2 is FQGTGA in the germline V gene. The CDR3 spans 15 residues. Here the CDR3 reads CASSRSGGSTDTQYF. The CDR3 DNA reads TGTGCCAGCAGTCGTAGCGGGGGGAGCACAGATACGCAGTATTTT.

V is TRBV5-1 and J is TRBJ2-5, with a tentative D call TRBD1 (7 bases). The CDR3 has 16 residues. V gave up 4 bases and J gave up 7 bases, with 23 bases separating them. In germline, CDR1 is SGHRS, CDR2 YFSETQ. This chain's CDR3 is CASSPGDSRRGGTQYF. DNA of the CDR3: TGCGCCAGCAGCCCGGGGGACAGCCGCAGGGGTGGGACCCAGTACTTC.

The rearrangement uses TRBV5-4 and TRBJ2-7; 7 bases agree with TRBD1. The CDR3 runs 15 residues. Per the germline V gene, CDR1 is SGHNT and CDR2 is YYREEE (reference sequence). After removal of 4 bases from V and 3 bases from J, the junction contained 10 bases not matched to a gene. CDR3 sequence reads: CASSPQTGAIYEQYF. The CDR3 nucleotides are TGTGCCAGCAGCCCCCAAACAGGGGCTATCTACGAGCAGTACTTC.

This clone appeared a single time. The V and J genes are TRBV4-1 and TRBJ2-2; TRBD2 is a possible D gene (5 bases). V was cut by 0 bases and J by 7 bases, with 9 bases left in between. The CDR3 loop spans 14 amino acids. Looked up from germline, CDR1 is MGHRA and CDR2 is YSYEKL. CDR3 coding DNA: TGCGCCAGCAGCCAAGAGTGGCGGGTCGGGGAGCTGTTTTTT. It specifies CASSQEWRVGELFF.

This clone came up a few times. The chain joins TRBV2 to TRBJ2-5; D gene uncertain. The CDR3 sequence is 13 residues long. Trimming pared 6 bases from V and 2 bases from J, leaving 10 bases between. Germline V gene data show CDR1 as SNHLY and CDR2 as FYNNEI. CDR3: CASSKSRQETQYF. The CDR3 region has the DNA TGTGCCAGCAGCAAGAGCCGTCAAGAGACCCAGTACTTC.

The J gene is TRBJ2-1, the V gene TRBV5-1, with 16 positions matching TRBD2. CDR3 length: 14 residues. V lost 4 bases to trimming and J lost 14 bases; unmatched junction nucleotides: 6. CDR1 and CDR2 from the germline V gene are SGHRS and YFSETQ. CDR3 coding DNA: TGCGCCAGCAGCCCCGGGACTAGCGGGGGGGCGGAGTTCTTC. Its protein is CASSPGTSGGAEFF.

CDR3 coding DNA: TGTGCCAGCAGCTGGCAGGGCATGGGCAATCAGCCCCAGCATTTT. It yields the protein CASSWQGMGNQPQHF. V is TRBV7-8 and J is TRBJ1-5, with TRBD1 as a possible D gene (5 bases). Germline CDR1 is SGHVS and CDR2 is FQNEAQ. Trimming removed 4 bases from V and 2 bases from J, with 12 bases in between. This CDR3 is built from 15 residues.

The chain is built from TRBV9 and TRBJ1-2; D unresolved. The CDR3 consists of 14 residues. Trimming cost V 4 bases and J 5 bases, with 15 bases left between them. CDR1 is SGDLS and CDR2 is YYNGEE in the germline V gene. CDR3 bases: TGTGCCAGCAGCCCAGAAACAGTGCCGTATGGCTACACCTTC. Translation gives CASSPETVPYGYTF.

The sample holds a few counts of this clone. The gene calls are TRBV9 and TRBJ1-3; D possibly corresponds to TRBD1 (5 bases). The V gene lost 4 bases and the J gene lost 0 bases, with 14 bases spanning the gap. The CDR3 covers 16 residues. Germline CDR1 is SGDLS and CDR2 is YYNGEE. CDR3 sequence (DNA): TGTGCCAGCAGCATAGGACACCCGCCCTCTGGAAACACCATATATTTT. This gives the protein CASSIGHPPSGNTIYF. Using reference TRBV9 and TRBJ1-3 for the parts outside the CDR3, the full variable domain is DSGVTQTPKHLITATGQRVTLRCSPRSGDLSVYWYQQSLDQGLQFLIQYYNGEERAKGNILERFSAQQFPDLHSELNLSSLELGDSALYFCASSIGHPPSGNTIYFGEGSWLTVV.

This sequence joins TRBV18 and TRBJ2-7, with 12 bases matching TRBD2. Trimming cost V 4 bases and J 2 bases; bases outside gene matches: 6. CDR3 size: 16 residues. Looked up from germline, CDR1 is KGHSH and CDR2 is LQKENI. CDR3 sequence reads: CASSRPTSGGTYEQYF. The CDR3 nucleotides are TGTGCCAGCTCACGCCCGACTAGCGGGGGCACCTACGAGCAGTACTTC.

In its sample, this clone was seen a few times. The chain has TRBV27 and TRBJ1-6, with no clear D. V shed 5 bases and J shed 0 bases, with 11 bases lying between them. The CDR3 covers 16 residues. CDR1 MNHEY and CDR2 SMNVEV come from the germline V gene (reference sequence). The CDR3 DNA reads TGTGCCAGCAGTCCGGGGATTAGCTCCTATAATTCACCCCTCCACTTT. Its protein is CASSPGISSYNSPLHF.

The J gene is TRBJ2-7, the V gene TRBV27, with a weak D call TRBD2 (5 bases). The CDR3 sequence is 14 residues long. The germline gives CDR1 MNHEY, CDR2 SMNVEV (reference sequence). V lost 6 bases and J 4 bases, leaving 16 bases between the germline ends. CDR3 protein: CASSPRGAPYEQYF. DNA of the CDR3: TGTGCCAGCAGCCCCCGGGGAGCGCCTTACGAGCAGTACTTC.

In its sample, this clone was seen once. CDR3 DNA sequence: TGCGCCAGCAGCCTATCTAGCGACTCCTACAATGAGCAGTTCTTC. Protein: CASSLSSDSYNEQFF. The V and J genes are TRBV4-1 and TRBJ2-1; D possibly corresponds to TRBD2 (6 bases). V lost 4 bases and J lost 0, with 10 bases in between. Germline CDR1 and CDR2: MGHRA and YSYEKL. The CDR3 is 15 amino acids.

This chain connects TRBV3-1 (or the pseudogene TRBV3-2) to TRBJ1-1, with a weak D call TRBD1 (6 bases). The CDR3 runs 14 residues. Trimming left V 4 bases short and J 3 bases short, with 12 bases between. CDR1 is LGHDT and CDR2 is YNNKEL in the germline V gene (reference sequence). CDR3 sequence: CASSPYEGDTEAFF. CDR3 bases: TGTGCCAGCAGCCCGTATGAGGGGGACACTGAAGCTTTCTTT.

V usage is TRBV2 and J usage is TRBJ1-4; 7 bases agree with TRBD1. CDR1 is SNHLY, CDR2 FYNNEI, per germline. J gave up 6 bases and V 5 bases, and 6 bases lay outside the gene matches. This CDR3 region has 14 residues. This CDR3 reads CASSPGTADEKLFF. The CDR3 region has the DNA TGTGCCAGCAGTCCCGGGACAGCAGATGAAAAACTGTTTTTT.

V is TRBV11-2 and J is TRBJ2-5, with 11 bases that match TRBD2. V gave up 6 bases and J gave up 5 bases; unmatched junction bases: 11. The CDR3 length is 16 residues. CDR1 and CDR2 from the germline V gene are SGHAT and FQNNGV. The chain's CDR3 is CASSFGLAGAWETQYF. The CDR3 DNA is TGTGCCAGCAGTTTTGGACTAGCGGGTGCATGGGAGACCCAGTACTTC.

This clone was seen a few times. V is TRBV19 and J is TRBJ1-5; 11 positions match TRBD1. This CDR3 is built from 16 residues. Trimming at V came to 5 bases and at J to 6 bases, leaving 9 bases not matched to a gene. The germline V gene encodes CDR1 LNHDA and CDR2 SQIVND (reference sequence). The CDR3 nucleotides read TGTGCCAGTAGTGTAGGGGGGACAGGGGGGTCTCAGCCCCAGCATTTT. It yields the protein CASSVGGTGGSQPQHF.

The chain joins TRBV19 to TRBJ2-5; 8 nucleotides match TRBD2. The CDR3 length is 18 residues. The junction had 15 bases not matched to a gene; V was cut back by 2 bases and J by 4 bases. Germline CDR1 reads LNHDA; CDR2 reads SQIVND (reference sequence). DNA of the CDR3: TGTGCCAGTAGTATATCTCTTTTTGCGGGGGGCCCCCTAGAGACCCAGTACTTC. It translates to CASSISLFAGGPLETQYF.